The 15 T cell receptor beta chains below all came from one sample that was sequenced in a study of blood T cell repertoires in COVID-19. The table came from immunoSEQ multiplex PCR; TCRdb's copy has only in-frame clones and leaves some out. Here the sample spans just under 55,000 clones, 90% being singletons. Sequencing was done on a sample of peripheral blood. The origin of the receptors is a woman aged 40 to 55 with active COVID-19.

The CDR3 loop is CASRVTGTGGDTQYF. The CDR3 region has the DNA TGTGCCAGCAGGGTTACCGGGACAGGGGGTGATACGCAGTATTTT. The rearrangement joins TRBV2 to TRBJ2-3; 11 nucleotides match TRBD1. Germline CDR1 and CDR2: SNHLY and FYNNEI. The V segment lost 6 bases and the J segment 6 bases; nucleotides outside the gene matches: 8. CDR3 size: 15 residues. The full variable domain, rest sourced from reference TRBV2 and TRBJ2-3, is EPEVTQTPSHQVTQMGQEVILRCVPISNHLYFYWYRQILGQKVEFLVSFYNNEISEKSEIFDDQFSVERPDGSNFTLKIRSTKLEDSAMYFCASRVTGTGGDTQYFGPGTRLTVL.

The genes are TRBV4-3 and TRBJ2-1; TRBD2 matches 11 bases. J lost 4 bases, V lost 11 bases, and 10 bases had no gene match. CDR1 LGHNA and CDR2 YSLEER come from the germline V gene. This CDR3 spans 15 amino acids. The CDR3 is CASGRGLAAYNEQFF. Written as DNA, the CDR3 is TGCGCCTCCGGTCGGGGACTAGCGGCATACAATGAGCAGTTCTTC.

A few counts support this clone. The rearrangement uses TRBV6-1 and TRBJ2-7; TRBD1 matches at 8 bases. The germline V gene has CDR1 MNHNS and CDR2 SASEGT. This CDR3 contains 16 residues. Trimming removed 3 bases from V and 5 bases from J; junction bases left unmatched: 12. The CDR3 DNA reads TGTGCCAGCAGTGATGCTCGGACAGGGATGAAAAACGAGCAGTACTTC. Translated, it gives CASSDARTGMKNEQYF.

The chain employs TRBV10-2 and TRBJ2-7; weak D call: TRBD1 (6 bases). Germline V lookup: CDR1 WSHSY, CDR2 SAAADI. Trimming removed 4 bases from V and 7 bases from J, with 14 bases in between. The CDR3 is 13 residues long. The CDR3 DNA is TGCGCCAGCAGTGGGGCAGGGGTGGAAGAGCAGTACTTC. Its translation: CASSGAGVEEQYF.

The rearrangement uses TRBV6-5 and TRBJ1-6; 7 bases line up with TRBD1. The germline V gene encodes CDR1 MNHEY and CDR2 SVGAGI. V was pared by 7 bases and J by 7 bases, with 4 bases of the junction left unmatched. The CDR3 is made up of 13 amino acids. In DNA, the CDR3 is TGTGCCAGCATCCGGGACAGAAATTCACCCCTCCACTTT. Protein sequence: CASIRDRNSPLHF.

The chain combines TRBV19 with TRBJ1-4; the D gene is possibly TRBD1 (6 bases). The germline V gene encodes CDR1 LNHDA and CDR2 SQIVND (reference sequence). CDR3 length: 15 residues. The V gene lost 4 bases and the J gene lost 0 bases, with 9 bases spanning the gap. The CDR3 reads CASSTYRATNEKLFF. CDR3 bases: TGTGCCAGTAGTACCTACAGGGCAACTAATGAAAAACTGTTTTTT.

With regard to this clone: The junction departs from germline at one end; a sequencing error may be responsible. This chain connects TRBV6-5 to TRBJ1-1, with D tentatively TRBD1 (6 bases). This CDR3 has 13 amino acids. Germline CDR1 and CDR2: MNHEY and SVGAGI. For the CDR3, the DNA is TGTGCCAGCAGTCTCCGACAGGACACTCAAGCTTTCTTT. Protein product: CASSLRQDTQAFF.

J is TRBJ2-1 and V is TRBV3-1 (or the pseudogene TRBV3-2); 7 positions agree with TRBD1. This CDR3 contains 16 residues. J was trimmed by 1 base and V by 0 bases; bases with no gene match: 3. The germline gives CDR1 LGHDT, CDR2 YNNKEL (reference sequence). This CDR3 reads CASSQDKTGSYNEQFF. The CDR3 bases are TGTGCCAGCAGCCAAGATAAGACAGGGTCCTACAATGAGCAGTTCTTC.

The chain is built from TRBV5-4 and TRBJ1-2; D gene unclear. The V end was cut by 0 bases, the J end by 7 bases, with 10 bases between. The germline V gene encodes CDR1 SGHNT and CDR2 YYREEE (reference sequence). CDR3 length equals 13 residues. The DNA of the CDR3 is TGTGCCAGCAGCTTGGATCCAGGTCTTGGCTACACCTTC. Amino acids: CASSLDPGLGYTF.

The chain recombines TRBV4-2 with TRBJ1-5; 9 nucleotides agree with TRBD1. This CDR3 contains 13 residues. Germline CDR1 LGHNA, CDR2 YNFKEQ. V lost 4 bases and J lost 7; bases outside the gene matches: 2. The CDR3 bases are TGTGCCAGCAGCCGGACAGGGGACCAGCCCCAGCATTTT. It codes for CASSRTGDQPQHF.

The chain recombines TRBV5-1 with TRBJ2-1; 9 bases align to TRBD2. The V and J ends lost 4 bases and 0 bases, in that order; junction bases with no gene match: 8. CDR1 and CDR2 from the germline V gene are SGHRS and YFSETQ. There are 17 residues in the CDR3. The CDR3 region has the DNA TGCGCCAGCAGCACGGGGCTAGCGGGGATCTCCTACAATGAGCAGTTCTTC. It is translated as CASSTGLAGISYNEQFF.

This clone was recorded only once. The chain carries TRBV6-1 and TRBJ1-4; 7 nucleotides align to TRBD1. The J segment lost 8 bases and the V segment lost 3 bases, leaving 9 bases of the junction unmatched. This CDR3 comprises 15 residues. Germline CDR1 and CDR2: MNHNS and SASEGT. CDR3 region: CASSERPTGAEKLFF. CDR3 nucleotide sequence: TGTGCCAGCAGTGAGAGACCCACAGGGGCCGAAAAACTGTTTTTT.

The chain is built from TRBV10-3 and TRBJ2-1; the D gene is possibly TRBD1 (6 bases). CDR3 size: 15 residues. Germline loops: CDR1 ENHRY, CDR2 SYGVKD. The V end was cut by 2 bases, the J end by 1 base, with 9 bases between. The CDR3 sequence is CAISEAGASYNEQFF. The CDR3 DNA reads TGTGCCATCAGTGAGGCAGGGGCGTCCTACAATGAGCAGTTCTTC.

This chain links TRBV28 with TRBJ1-1; 8 bases match TRBD1. The CDR3 contains 16 residues. V trimming: 1 base; J trimming: 1 base; junction bases outside the gene matches: 5. Germline CDR1 is MDHEN and CDR2 is SYDVKM. CDR3 region: CASSLLQGAQNTEAFF. In DNA form, the CDR3 reads TGTGCCAGCAGTTTATTGCAGGGGGCGCAGAACACTGAAGCTTTCTTT.

The chain uses TRBV19 and TRBJ1-5; D remains unclear. V dropped 5 bases and J dropped 4 bases, with 15 bases sitting between them. The CDR3 has 15 amino acids. In germline, CDR1 is LNHDA, CDR2 SQIVND (reference sequence). The chain's CDR3 is CASSPVGSSNQPQHF. The CDR3 coding sequence is TGTGCCAGTAGTCCCGTGGGCAGCTCAAATCAGCCCCAGCATTTT.